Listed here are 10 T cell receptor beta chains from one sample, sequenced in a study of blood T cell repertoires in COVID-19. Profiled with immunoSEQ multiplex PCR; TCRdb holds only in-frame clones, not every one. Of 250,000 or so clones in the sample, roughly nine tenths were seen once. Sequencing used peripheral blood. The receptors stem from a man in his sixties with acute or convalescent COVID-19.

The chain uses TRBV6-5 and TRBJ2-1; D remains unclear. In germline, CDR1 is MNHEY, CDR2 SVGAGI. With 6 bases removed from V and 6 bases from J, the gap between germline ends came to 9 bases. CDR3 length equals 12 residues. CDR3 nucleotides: TGTGCCAGCAGCTCACTACGCAATGAGCAGTTCTTC. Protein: CASSSLRNEQFF.

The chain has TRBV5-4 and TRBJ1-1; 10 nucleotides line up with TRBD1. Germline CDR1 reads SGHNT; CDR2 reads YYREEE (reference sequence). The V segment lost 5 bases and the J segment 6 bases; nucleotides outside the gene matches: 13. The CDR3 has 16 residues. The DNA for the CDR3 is TGTGCCAGCAGGGTTGGGACAGGGGCCCCTGGGGCTGAAGCTTTCTTT. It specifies CASRVGTGAPGAEAFF.

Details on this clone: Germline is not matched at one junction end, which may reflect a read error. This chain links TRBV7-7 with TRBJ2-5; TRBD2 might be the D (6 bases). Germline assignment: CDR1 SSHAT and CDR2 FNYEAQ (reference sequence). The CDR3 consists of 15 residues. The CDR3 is CASRLGLNEQETQYF. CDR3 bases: TGTGCTAGCAGACTAGGACTAAACGAACAAGAGACCCAGTACTTC.

The CDR3 loop reads CASSLTGGPENEQFF. In DNA form, the CDR3 reads TGTGCCAGCAGCCTGACGGGAGGGCCTGAGAATGAGCAGTTCTTC. The gene calls are TRBV9 and TRBJ2-1; 8 bases align to TRBD2. Germline V gives CDR1 SGDLS, CDR2 YYNGEE. V lost 4 bases and J lost 7; bases outside the gene matches: 10. The CDR3 covers 15 residues.

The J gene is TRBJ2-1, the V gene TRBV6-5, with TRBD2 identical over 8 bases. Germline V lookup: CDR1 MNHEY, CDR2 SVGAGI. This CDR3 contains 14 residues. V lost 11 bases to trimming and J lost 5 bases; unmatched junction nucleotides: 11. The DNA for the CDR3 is TGTGCCGCCGGGCGCGGGGGGCGCAACAATGAGCAGTTCTTC. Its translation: CAAGRGGRNNEQFF.

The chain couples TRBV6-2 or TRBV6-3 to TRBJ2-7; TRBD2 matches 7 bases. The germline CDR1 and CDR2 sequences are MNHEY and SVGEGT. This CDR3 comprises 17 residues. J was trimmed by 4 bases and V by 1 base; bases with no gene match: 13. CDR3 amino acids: CASSYFSQSGMGYEQYF. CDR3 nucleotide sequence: TGTGCCAGCAGTTACTTTTCCCAGAGCGGGATGGGGTACGAGCAGTACTTC.

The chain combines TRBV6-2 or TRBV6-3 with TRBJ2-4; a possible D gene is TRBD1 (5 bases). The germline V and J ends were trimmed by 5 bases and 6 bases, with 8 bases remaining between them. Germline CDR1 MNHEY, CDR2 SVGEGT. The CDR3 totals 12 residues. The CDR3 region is CASSRGRNIQYF. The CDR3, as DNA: TGTGCCAGCAGTAGGGGTCGAAACATTCAGTACTTC.

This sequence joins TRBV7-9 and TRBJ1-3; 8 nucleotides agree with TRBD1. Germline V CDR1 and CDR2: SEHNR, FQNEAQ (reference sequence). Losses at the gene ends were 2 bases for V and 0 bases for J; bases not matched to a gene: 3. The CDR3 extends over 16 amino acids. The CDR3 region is CASSLLGQGSGNTIYF. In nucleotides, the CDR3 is TGTGCCAGCAGCTTATTAGGACAGGGCTCTGGAAACACCATATATTTT.

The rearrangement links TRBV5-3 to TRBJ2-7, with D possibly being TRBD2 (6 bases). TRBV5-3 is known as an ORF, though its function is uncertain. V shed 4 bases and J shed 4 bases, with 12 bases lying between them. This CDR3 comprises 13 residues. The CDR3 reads CARSHPGAYEQYF. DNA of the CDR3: TGTGCCAGAAGCCACCCGGGAGCTTACGAGCAGTACTTC.

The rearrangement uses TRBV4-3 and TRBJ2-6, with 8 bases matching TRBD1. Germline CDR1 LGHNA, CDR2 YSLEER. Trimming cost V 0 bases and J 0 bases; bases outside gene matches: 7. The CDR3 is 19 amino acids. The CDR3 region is CASSQDPGQAFSGANVLTF. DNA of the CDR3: TGCGCCAGCAGCCAAGATCCGGGACAGGCTTTCTCTGGGGCCAACGTCCTGACTTTC.